What follows are 21 T cell receptor beta chains derived from one specimen sequenced in a study of T cells in Graves' hyperthyroidism and ophthalmopathy. It was RNA transcripts that yielded the amplified TCR beta CDR3 regions. TCR CDR3 underwent first-round RT-PCR with the HTBI primer set. TCRdb used MiXCR to reprocess the multiplex PCR reads, holding one entry per CDR3 protein. The data hold approximately 590,000 distinct CDR3 sequences, with about a sixth observed a single time. The sequenced material came from blood. The receptor source for this set is a woman aged 25 to 39 with Graves' hyperthyroidism.

This clonotype has ten or more counts. The chain has TRBV20-1 and TRBJ2-3, with 12 bases lining up with TRBD2. The CDR3 runs to 14 residues. V lost 6 bases, J lost 4 bases, and 5 bases stayed unmatched. CDR1 and CDR2 (germline): DFQATT, SNEGSKA (reference sequence). As DNA, the CDR3 is TGCAGTGCCCCGACTAGCGGGGGTCCAGATACGCAGTATTTT. As protein: CSAPTSGGPDTQYF.

This clonotype turned up a few times. The rearrangement joins TRBV6-5 to TRBJ1-2, with unresolved D. From germline, CDR1 is MNHEY and CDR2 SVGAGI. Trimming removed 5 bases at V and 4 bases at J, with 14 bases between. The CDR3 runs to 14 residues. CDR3: CASSRGPVAYGYTF. In DNA form, the CDR3 reads TGTGCCAGCAGTAGAGGACCGGTCGCCTATGGCTACACCTTC.

This chain uses TRBV4-2 with TRBJ2-3; 7 bases agree with TRBD2. The CDR3 has 15 residues. CDR1 and CDR2 from the germline V gene are LGHNA and YNFKEQ. V was pared by 6 bases and J by 3 bases, with 9 bases of the junction left unmatched. CDR3 nucleotide sequence: TGTGCCAGCAGTGATACGGGGGGTTTGACAGATACGCAGTATTTT. Residues: CASSDTGGLTDTQYF.

The table lists this clonotype with many counts. CDR3 loop: CSAYRNTEAFF. The CDR3 coding sequence is TGCAGCGCCTACAGGAACACTGAAGCTTTCTTT. This chain connects TRBV29-1 to TRBJ1-1; D gene uncertain. The V end was cut by 7 bases, the J end by 1 base, with 7 bases between. CDR3 length: 11 residues. Germline CDR1 and CDR2: SQVTM and ANQGSEA.

V gene TRBV19 combines with J gene TRBJ1-5, with no clear D. The CDR3 totals 13 residues. The V gene lost 5 bases and the J gene lost 4 bases, with 9 bases spanning the gap. From germline, CDR1 is LNHDA and CDR2 SQIVND (reference sequence). CDR3 nucleotide sequence: TGTGCCAGTAGTTATACTCGTAATCAGCCCCAGCATTTT. It yields the protein CASSYTRNQPQHF.

This clonotype occurred a few times. The rearrangement joins TRBV7-8 to TRBJ2-2, with D perhaps TRBD2 (5 bases). Trimming removed 2 bases from V and 6 bases from J, with 16 bases in between. The CDR3 totals 16 residues. CDR1 SGHVS and CDR2 FQNEAQ come from the germline V gene. The CDR3 sequence is CASSLNGGWSAGELFF. The CDR3, as DNA: TGTGCCAGCAGCTTAAATGGAGGCTGGTCCGCCGGGGAGCTGTTTTTT. The full variable domain, with the rest looked up from reference TRBV7-8 and TRBJ2-2, is GAGVSQSPRYKVAKRGQDVALRCDPISGHVSLFWYQQALGQGPEFLTYFQNEAQLDKSGLPSDRFFAERPEGSVSTLKIQRTQQEDSAVYLCASSLNGGWSAGELFFGEGSRLTVL.

CDR3 region: CASSVYGRAGDIQYF. The CDR3 DNA is TGTGCCAGCAGCGTATACGGGAGGGCCGGGGACATTCAGTACTTC. This chain joins TRBV9 and TRBJ2-4; 8 positions agree with TRBD2. This CDR3 comprises 15 residues. J lost 8 bases, V lost 1 base, and 8 bases had no gene match. The germline gives CDR1 SGDLS, CDR2 YYNGEE.

This clonotype turned up a few times. The V call is TRBV7-9, the J call TRBJ2-7, with D perhaps matching TRBD1 (5 bases). CDR3 size: 13 residues. V lost 5 bases, J lost 1 base, and 9 bases lay in between. Germline V gene data show CDR1 as SEHNR and CDR2 as FQNEAQ (reference sequence). CDR3 DNA sequence: TGTGCCAGCAGCCAGGACAAGTCCTACGAGCAGTACTTC. Its protein product is CASSQDKSYEQYF. Full variable domain (missing parts from reference TRBV7-9 and TRBJ2-7): DTGVSQNPRHKITKRGQNVTFRCDPISEHNRLYWYRQTLGQGPEFLTYFQNEAQLEKSRLLSDRFSAERPKGSFSTLEIQRTEQGDSAMYLCASSQDKSYEQYFGPGTRLTVT.

This clonotype was seen repeatedly, ten times or more. The CDR3 DNA reads TGTGCCAGCTCACCACCGGGACAACACACAGATACGCAGTATTTT. Its protein is CASSPPGQHTDTQYF. The rearrangement links TRBV18 to TRBJ2-3; D possibly corresponds to TRBD1 (6 bases). Germline V gene sequence: CDR1 KGHSH, CDR2 LQKENI. The CDR3 is made up of 15 amino acids. Trimming shortened V by 0 bases and J by 2 bases, and 9 bases separated the two germline ends.

At least ten counts were recorded for this clonotype. The chain carries TRBV28 and TRBJ1-2, with D hard to call. Trimming took 3 bases from V and 3 from J, leaving 11 bases between them. The CDR3 spans 14 residues. Per the germline V gene, CDR1 is MDHEN and CDR2 is SYDVKM. CDR3 DNA: TGTGCCAGCAGTTTCGGGGTTAGGGACTATGGCTACACCTTC. Translating it yields CASSFGVRDYGYTF.

This clonotype was found a few times. The V gene is TRBV30, the J gene TRBJ2-3; 8 bases map to TRBD1. The junction had 5 bases not matched to a gene; V was cut back by 2 bases and J by 4 bases. The CDR3 has 14 amino acids. CDR1 GTSNPN and CDR2 SVGIG come from the germline V gene (reference sequence). The DNA for the CDR3 is TGTGCCTGGAGTTCGGGGACAGGCCCAGATACGCAGTATTTT. Translation: CAWSSGTGPDTQYF.

This clonotype was recorded many times. The chain carries TRBV6-1 and TRBJ1-5; D call uncertain. This CDR3 has 15 residues. The germline gives CDR1 MNHNS, CDR2 SASEGT. V lost 6 bases and J lost 5, with 17 bases in between. This CDR3 is CASRGLKIADQPQHF. For the CDR3, the DNA is TGTGCCAGCAGAGGACTCAAGATAGCAGATCAGCCCCAGCATTTT.

This clonotype was detected ten times or more. The V call is TRBV13, the J call TRBJ1-1, with TRBD1 matching 8 bases. This CDR3 is 15 amino acids long. V lost 5 bases, J lost 6 bases, and 11 bases stayed unmatched. Germline lookup yields CDR1 PRHDT and CDR2 FYEKMQ (reference sequence). The CDR3 loop is CASSAGTGGASEAFF. Here the CDR3 DNA reads TGTGCCAGCAGCGCCGGGACAGGCGGTGCGTCTGAAGCTTTCTTT.

This clonotype was recorded a few times. This chain connects TRBV5-4 to TRBJ2-2; D is unresolved. Germline loops: CDR1 SGHNT, CDR2 YYREEE (reference sequence). The CDR3 loop spans 15 amino acids. Trimming took 2 bases from V and 0 from J, leaving 8 bases between them. CDR3 sequence (DNA): TGTGCCAGCAGCTTAGACTTGACGAACACCGGGGAGCTGTTTTTT. Amino acids: CASSLDLTNTGELFF.

Of note for this clonotype: A much larger clone differs from this one at a single base, so this may be a read error. The chain joins TRBV29-1 to TRBJ2-7, with 14 bases aligning to TRBD2. The V segment lost 7 bases and the J segment 9 bases; nucleotides outside the gene matches: 11. The germline V gene has CDR1 SQVTM and CDR2 ANQGSEA. The CDR3 consists of 14 residues. The CDR3 DNA reads as TGCAGCGCCATGGGACTAGCGGGAGAAATCGGGCAGTACTTC. Translated: CSAMGLAGEIGQYF.

This clonotype was detected a few times. CDR3 in DNA: TGTGCCAGCAGACGGGACTTCCACAATGAGCAGTTCTTC. Amino acid sequence: CASRRDFHNEQFF. This chain uses TRBV6-1 with TRBJ2-1, with D perhaps matching TRBD2 (6 bases). The CDR3 consists of 13 residues. Germline-derived CDR1 and CDR2 are MNHNS and SASEGT. Deletions cut 6 bases from V and 5 bases from J, with 11 bases between.

This clonotype was seen more than once but under ten times. V and J are TRBV10-3 and TRBJ1-3, with a tentative D call TRBD1 (6 bases). Germline CDR1 reads ENHRY; CDR2 reads SYGVKD. The CDR3 runs to 16 residues. The V end was cut by 4 bases, the J end by 0 bases, with 13 bases between. This chain's CDR3 is CAISGFPGHSGNTIYF. DNA for the CDR3: TGTGCCATCAGTGGCTTTCCGGGACACTCTGGAAACACCATATATTTT.

There are many counts of this clonotype. V usage is TRBV20-1 and J usage is TRBJ1-5, with D possibly matching TRBD1 (5 bases). Trimming took off 7 bases at V and 4 bases at J, with 14 bases between the two ends. This CDR3 is 13 amino acids long. CDR1 DFQATT and CDR2 SNEGSKA come from the germline V gene (reference sequence). The CDR3 DNA sequence: TGCAGTGTCGTCCGGCGGGGGAATCAGCCCCAGCATTTT. Translating gives CSVVRRGNQPQHF.

This clonotype was counted between two and nine times. The gene calls are TRBV7-8 and TRBJ1-1; 8 positions match TRBD1. This CDR3 contains 13 residues. Trimming took 5 bases from V and 11 from J; bases not matched to a gene: 10. Germline V lookup: CDR1 SGHVS, CDR2 FQNEAQ. The CDR3 DNA is TGTGCCAGCAGCGCCAACGACAGGGGTGAGGCTTTCTTT. It specifies CASSANDRGEAFF.

This clonotype was recorded many times. The CDR3 DNA reads as TGTGCCAGCAGTTTCAGGGGACACCCTTACAATGAGCAGTTCTTC. This gives the protein CASSFRGHPYNEQFF. The J gene is TRBJ2-1, the V gene TRBV28, with a tentative D call TRBD1 (6 bases). This CDR3 comprises 15 residues. With 3 bases removed from V and 4 bases from J, the gap between germline ends came to 13 bases. The germline V gene encodes CDR1 MDHEN and CDR2 SYDVKM.

This clonotype occurred many times. The chain recombines TRBV18 with TRBJ2-1, with D perhaps being TRBD1 or TRBD2 (5 bases each). The V end was cut by 3 bases, the J end by 5 bases, with 11 bases between. The CDR3 contains 14 residues. Germline loops: CDR1 KGHSH, CDR2 LQKENI. The CDR3 reads CASSPRDGNNEQFF. The CDR3 nucleotides read TGTGCCAGCTCACCGAGGGACGGAAACAATGAGCAGTTCTTC. The full variable domain, with the rest looked up from reference TRBV18 and TRBJ2-1, is NAGVMQNPRHLVRRRGQEARLRCSPMKGHSHVYWYRQLPEEGLKFMVYLQKENIIDESGMPKERFSAEFPKEGPSILRIQQVVRGDSAAYFCASSPRDGNNEQFFGPGTRLTVL.